The 8 T cell receptor beta chains below all came from one sample that was sequenced in a study of molecular identifiers for immune sequencing clone quantification (dated by TCRdb to 2017 to 2018). The library was prepared using PCR. The sample was run on a NextSeq 500. TCRdb passed the public sequencing reads through fastp at Q25 and MiXCR, retaining productive beta sequences. Rows merge per CDR3 protein into single entries with the most common DNA and genes. The sample records about 510,000 distinct CDR3 sequences, roughly 25% of which are singletons. The ten largest clones take up just over 0.75% of the sample. The sample consisted of naive CD8+ T cells from blood, with Jurkat cell RNA spiked in. Interpreted using the paper, the cell subset or site label stands for: FACS-sorted CD8+CD4-CCR7+CD45RA+ naive T cells. These receptors were collected from a human donor in good health. Some libraries in this study had Jurkat cell RNA spiked in.

With respect to this clonotype: At one end the junction does not follow the germline gene, possibly because of a read error. The chain recombines TRBV5-1 with TRBJ1-1; a possible D gene is TRBD1 (6 bases). The CDR3 has 14 amino acids. The germline V gene has CDR1 SGHRS and CDR2 YFSETQ. CDR3 coding DNA: TGCACCAGCAGCATGAGCAGGGGTTTTACTGAAGCTTTCTTT. It codes for CTSSMSRGFTEAFF.

Only a few counts were recorded for this clonotype. The chain links TRBV5-4 to TRBJ2-3; D gene unclear. The CDR3 runs 16 residues. Germline assignment: CDR1 SGHNT and CDR2 YYREEE (reference sequence). Deletions cut 4 bases from V and 0 bases from J, with 15 bases between. The CDR3 nucleotides read TGTGCCAGCAGCGGTTTTGACGGGCCAAGCACAGATACGCAGTATTTT. Translated, it gives CASSGFDGPSTDTQYF.

This clonotype has more than one count but fewer than ten. In DNA form, the CDR3 reads TGTGCCAGCAGTTTGCAAGACAGGGCGGAAGAGACCCAGTACTTC. Encoded protein: CASSLQDRAEETQYF. This chain links TRBV12-3 or TRBV12-4 with TRBJ2-5, with 7 bases lining up with TRBD1. The CDR3 runs to 15 residues. J gave up 3 bases and V 3 bases, and 7 bases lay outside the gene matches.

This clonotype was observed at least ten times. V usage is TRBV4-1 and J usage is TRBJ1-5; 9 bases line up with TRBD1. The CDR3 is 17 residues long. Germline trimming cut 4 bases from V and 5 bases from J; bases unmatched to any gene: 12. CDR1 is MGHRA and CDR2 is YSYEKL in the germline V gene. CDR3 protein: CASSPQRGQGQDQPQHF. In DNA form, the CDR3 reads TGCGCCAGCAGCCCCCAACGAGGACAGGGGCAGGATCAGCCCCAGCATTTT.

This clonotype was picked up a small number of times. V and J are TRBV15 and TRBJ2-7; D tentatively reads TRBD1 or TRBD2 (6 bases each). Trimming left V 3 bases short and J 6 bases short, with 12 bases between. CDR1 LNHNV and CDR2 YYDKDF come from the germline V gene (reference sequence). CDR3 size: 13 residues. The CDR3 DNA reads TGTGCCACCAGCAGTGGATCGGGGGCCGAGCAGTACTTC. The encoded protein is CATSSGSGAEQYF.

The chain links TRBV5-1 to TRBJ2-2, with 14 bases lining up with TRBD2. J gave up 9 bases and V 3 bases, and 10 bases lay outside the gene matches. The CDR3 extends over 17 amino acids. CDR1 and CDR2 (germline): SGHRS, YFSETQ. The CDR3 DNA follows: TGCGCCAGCAGCTCGCGACTAGCGGGGGGGCCATTTTGGGAGCTGTTTTTT. This sequence encodes CASSSRLAGGPFWELFF. Full variable domain (remainder filled in from reference TRBV5-1 and TRBJ2-2): KAGVTQTPRYLIKTRGQQVTLSCSPISGHRSVSWYQQTPGQGLQFLFEYFSETQRNKGNFPGRFSGRQFSNSRSEMNVSTLELGDSALYLCASSSRLAGGPFWELFFGEGSRLTVL.

This chain links TRBV30 with TRBJ2-7; D not certain. The V gene's germline CDR1 is GTSNPN and CDR2 SVGIG (reference sequence). V was pared by 1 base and J by 4 bases, with 8 bases between. This CDR3 comprises 12 residues. The CDR3 here is CAWSEAAYEQYF. In nucleotides, the CDR3 is TGTGCCTGGAGTGAGGCCGCGTACGAGCAGTACTTC.

V and J are TRBV12-3 or TRBV12-4 and TRBJ2-1; TRBD2 might be the D (5 bases). This CDR3 has 15 residues. With 1 base removed from V and 6 bases from J, the gap between germline ends came to 13 bases. The chain's CDR3 is CASSLGLAGSNEQFF. DNA of the CDR3: TGTGCCAGCAGTTTAGGCCTAGCCGGCTCCAATGAGCAGTTCTTC.